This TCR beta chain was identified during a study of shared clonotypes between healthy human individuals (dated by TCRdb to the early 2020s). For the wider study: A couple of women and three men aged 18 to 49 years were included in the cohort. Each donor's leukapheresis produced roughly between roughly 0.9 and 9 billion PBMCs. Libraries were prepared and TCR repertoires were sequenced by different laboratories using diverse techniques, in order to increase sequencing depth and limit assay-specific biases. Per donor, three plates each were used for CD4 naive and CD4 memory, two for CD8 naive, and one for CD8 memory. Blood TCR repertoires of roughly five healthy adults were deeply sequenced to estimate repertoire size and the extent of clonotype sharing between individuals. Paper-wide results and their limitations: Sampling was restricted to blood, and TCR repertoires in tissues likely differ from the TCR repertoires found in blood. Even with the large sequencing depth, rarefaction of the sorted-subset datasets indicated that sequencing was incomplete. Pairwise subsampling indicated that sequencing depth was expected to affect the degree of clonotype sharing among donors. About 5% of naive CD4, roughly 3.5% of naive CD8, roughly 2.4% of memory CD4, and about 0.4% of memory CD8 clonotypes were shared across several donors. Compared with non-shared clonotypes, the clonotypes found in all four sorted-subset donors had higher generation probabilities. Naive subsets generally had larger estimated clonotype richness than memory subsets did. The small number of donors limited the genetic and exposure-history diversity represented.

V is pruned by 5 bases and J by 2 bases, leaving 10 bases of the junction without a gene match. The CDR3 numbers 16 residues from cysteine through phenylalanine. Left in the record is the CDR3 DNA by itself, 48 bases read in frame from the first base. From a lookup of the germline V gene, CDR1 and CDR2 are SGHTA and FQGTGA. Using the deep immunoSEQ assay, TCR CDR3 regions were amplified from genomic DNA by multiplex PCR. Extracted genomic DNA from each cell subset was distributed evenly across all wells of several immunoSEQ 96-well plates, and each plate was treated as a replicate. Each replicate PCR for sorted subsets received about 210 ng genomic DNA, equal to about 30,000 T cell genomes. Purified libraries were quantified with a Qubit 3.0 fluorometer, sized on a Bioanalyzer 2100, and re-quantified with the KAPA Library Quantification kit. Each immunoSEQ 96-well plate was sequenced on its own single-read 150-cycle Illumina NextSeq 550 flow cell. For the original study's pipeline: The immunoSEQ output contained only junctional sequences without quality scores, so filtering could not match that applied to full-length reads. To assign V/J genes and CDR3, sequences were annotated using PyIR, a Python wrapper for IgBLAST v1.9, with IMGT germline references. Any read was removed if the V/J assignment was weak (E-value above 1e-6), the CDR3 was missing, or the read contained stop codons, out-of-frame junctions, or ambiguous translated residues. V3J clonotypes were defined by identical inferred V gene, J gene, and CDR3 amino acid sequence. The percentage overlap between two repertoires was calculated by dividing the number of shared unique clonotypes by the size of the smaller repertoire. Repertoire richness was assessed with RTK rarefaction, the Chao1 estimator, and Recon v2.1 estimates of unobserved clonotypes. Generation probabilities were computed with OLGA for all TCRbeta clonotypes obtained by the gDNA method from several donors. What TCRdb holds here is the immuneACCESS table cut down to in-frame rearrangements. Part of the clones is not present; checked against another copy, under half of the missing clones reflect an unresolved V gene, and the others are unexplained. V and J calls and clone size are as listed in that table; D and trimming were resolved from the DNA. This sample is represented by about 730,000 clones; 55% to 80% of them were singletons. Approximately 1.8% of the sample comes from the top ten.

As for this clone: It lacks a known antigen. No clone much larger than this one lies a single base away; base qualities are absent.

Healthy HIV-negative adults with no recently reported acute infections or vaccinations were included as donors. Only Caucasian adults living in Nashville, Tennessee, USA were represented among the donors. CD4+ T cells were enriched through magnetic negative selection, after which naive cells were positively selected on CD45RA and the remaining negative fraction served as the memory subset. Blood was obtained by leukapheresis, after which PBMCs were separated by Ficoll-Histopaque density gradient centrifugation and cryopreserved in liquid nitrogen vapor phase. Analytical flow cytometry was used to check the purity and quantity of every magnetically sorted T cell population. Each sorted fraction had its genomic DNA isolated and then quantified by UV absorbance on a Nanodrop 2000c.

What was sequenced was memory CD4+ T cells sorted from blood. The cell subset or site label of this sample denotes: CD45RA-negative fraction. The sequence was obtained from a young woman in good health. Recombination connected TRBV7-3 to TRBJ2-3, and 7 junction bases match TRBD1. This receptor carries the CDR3 CASSPLGTVITDTQYF. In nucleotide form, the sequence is TGTGCCAGCAGCCCCTTAGGGACAGTGATCACAGATACGCAGTATTTT.